The rows below give T cell receptor beta chains drawn from one sample of a study of blood T cells in healthy people across ages. TCRdb passed the 5' RACE reads through MiXCR, listing each CDR3 protein once. This table has 600,000 to 900,000 distinct CDR3 sequences, roughly 25% appearing once. This sample also belongs to another study, concerning T cells of mothers and their children.

The sample comprised blood. The receptors derive from a boy aged 5-17 years in good health. Each CDR3 is given with its conserved first and last residue. D genes are given only for firm matches. Size is omitted from some rows. Given values are once, few, many or a class for expanded clones.

>TRBV2|.|.|15|TRBJ2-1
TGTGCCAGCAGTGCCGCCCCGGAACTCTACAATGAGCAGTTCTTC
CASSAAPELYNEQFF
>TRBV29-1|.|.|15|TRBJ1-3
TGCAGCGTTGGGGAGCAGCCTACAACGGGAAACACCATATATTTT
CSVGEQPTTGNTIYF
>TRBV7-9|few|.|13|TRBJ1-2
TGTGCCAGCAGCTTAGACTGGCACTATGGCTACACCTTC
CASSLDWHYGYTF
>TRBV11-2|.|.|14|TRBJ1-1
TGTGCCAGCAGCTTACAAACGGGGTATTCTGAAGCTTTCTTT
CASSLQTGYSEAFF
>TRBV2|.|TRBD1|14|TRBJ1-1
TGTGCCAGCAGGACGGGACAGCAGAACACTGAAGCTTTCTTT
CASRTGQQNTEAFF
>TRBV3-1|.|TRBD2|16|TRBJ2-3
TGTGCCAGCAGCCAAACTAGCGGGAGTTTCGCAGATACGCAGTATTTT
CASSQTSGSFADTQYF
>TRBV2|few|.|15|TRBJ2-1
TGTGCCAGCAGCTCGGGACTCTTGATTAGGAATGAGCAGTTCTTC
CASSSGLLIRNEQFF
>TRBV2|few|.|13|TRBJ1-2
TGTGCCAGCAGTGCTGGGATGGACTATGGCTACACCTTC
CASSAGMDYGYTF
>TRBV20-1|many|TRBD1|13|TRBJ1-4
TGCAGTGCCAGGGACAGCCGTAATGAAAAACTGTTTTTT
CSARDSRNEKLFF
>TRBV10-3|few|.|15|TRBJ2-5
TGTGCCATCAGTGACCCCCCCGGGGGTGAAGAGACCCAGTACTTC
CAISDPPGGEETQYF
>TRBV11-2|few|.|14|TRBJ2-5
TGTGCCAGCAGCTTAAGGCCTGGCCAAGAGACCCAGTACTTC
CASSLRPGQETQYF
>TRBV30|.|.|11|TRBJ1-2
TGTGCCTGGAGTGGAGAGGGGGACTACACCTTC
CAWSGEGDYTF
>TRBV10-2|.|.|19|TRBJ2-1
TGCGCCAGCAGTGTAGGTCTAGGGCAGGGTGATTTCACCTACAATGAGCAGTTCTTC
CASSVGLGQGDFTYNEQFF
>TRBV11-2|few|.|14|TRBJ1-5
TGTGCCAGCAGCTCGGTTAATAGCAATCAGCCCCAGCATTTT
CASSSVNSNQPQHF
>TRBV12-3/TRBV12-4|.|.|17|TRBJ1-6
TGTGCCAGCAGTGGACGGACCGTGAGCTCCTATAATTCACCCCTCCACTTT
CASSGRTVSSYNSPLHF
>TRBV15|.|.|16|TRBJ2-5
TGTGCCACCAGCAGAGGACCCTGGGCATCCAAAGGGACCCAGTACTTC
CATSRGPWASKGTQYF
>TRBV11-1|few|.|16|TRBJ1-4
TGTGCCAGCAGCTTCGGAGTAGGCAGAACGAATGAAAAACTGTTTTTT
CASSFGVGRTNEKLFF
>TRBV20-1|.|.|14|TRBJ1-2
TGCAGTGCTAGAAACCCTGGGTCCGGCTATGGCTACACCTTC
CSARNPGSGYGYTF
>TRBV20-1|.|.|12|TRBJ1-2
TGCAGTGCTACAGGTTTTAGGGATGGCTACACCTTC
CSATGFRDGYTF
>TRBV5-6|.|.|14|TRBJ2-5
TGTGCCAGCAGCCCGCTGCTCAGAAGGGAGACCCAGTACTTC
CASSPLLRRETQYF
>TRBV20-1|.|.|14|TRBJ2-7
TGCAGTGCCACGAGCAGGGTGACTACCTACGAGCAGTACTTC
CSATSRVTTYEQYF
>TRBV27|.|TRBD1|14|TRBJ1-1
TGTGCCAGCAGTGCGGACAGGGCATACACTGAAGCTTTCTTT
CASSADRAYTEAFF
>TRBV5-1|.|.|15|TRBJ1-1
TGCGCCAGCAGCTTGGCAGGCAGGGAGGCCACTGAAGCTTTCTTT
CASSLAGREATEAFF
>TRBV15|.|.|13|TRBJ2-2
TGTGCCACCAGCTCCCCGGGGGCCGGGGAGCTGTTTTTT
CATSSPGAGELFF
>TRBV5-1|.|.|14|TRBJ2-2
TGCGCCAGCAGCTTTAGGGAGGAAACCGGGGAGCTGTTTTTT
CASSFREETGELFF
>TRBV11-2|few|TRBD2|17|TRBJ2-5
TGTGCCAGCAGCCCACGGGGGGGGCTCAAGGTACCTGGAACCCAGTACTTC
CASSPRGGLKVPGTQYF
>TRBV19|.|.|14|TRBJ2-7
TGTGCCAGTAGTATAATCGACCGACCCTACGAGCAGTACTTC
CASSIIDRPYEQYF
>TRBV2|.|.|11|TRBJ2-7
TGTGCCTCGGTCGGGCTCTACGAGCAGTACTTC
CASVGLYEQYF
>TRBV12-3/TRBV12-4|few|TRBD2|13|TRBJ2-1
TGTGCCAGCAGTAGCGGGGGGCCCAATGAGCAGTTCTTC
CASSSGGPNEQFF
>TRBV20-1|few|.|15|TRBJ1-6
TGCAGTGCTAGAGAGGTCAGGCGATTAGATTCACCCCTCCACTTT
CSAREVRRLDSPLHF
>TRBV5-1|few|.|17|TRBJ2-3
TGCGCCAGCAGCTTGGCCCCGGCGGGGGCCACCACAGATACGCAGTATTTT
CASSLAPAGATTDTQYF
>TRBV19|.|.|15|TRBJ2-5
TGTGCCAGTAGTATCGTAGGACAGCGGCAAGAGACCCAGTACTTC
CASSIVGQRQETQYF
>TRBV10-3|.|TRBD1|16|TRBJ1-1
TGTGCCATCAGTGAGAGGGAACGGACAGGGAACACTGAAGCTTTCTTT
CAISERERTGNTEAFF
>TRBV15|.|.|16|TRBJ1-2
TGTGCCACCAGCACCCAAGGAGGGGACGTTCTAGGTGGCTACACCTTC
CATSTQGGDVLGGYTF
>TRBV12-3/TRBV12-4|many|TRBD1|13|TRBJ1-2
TGTGCCAGCAGTTTGACAGGGGGGCATGGCTACACCTTC
CASSLTGGHGYTF